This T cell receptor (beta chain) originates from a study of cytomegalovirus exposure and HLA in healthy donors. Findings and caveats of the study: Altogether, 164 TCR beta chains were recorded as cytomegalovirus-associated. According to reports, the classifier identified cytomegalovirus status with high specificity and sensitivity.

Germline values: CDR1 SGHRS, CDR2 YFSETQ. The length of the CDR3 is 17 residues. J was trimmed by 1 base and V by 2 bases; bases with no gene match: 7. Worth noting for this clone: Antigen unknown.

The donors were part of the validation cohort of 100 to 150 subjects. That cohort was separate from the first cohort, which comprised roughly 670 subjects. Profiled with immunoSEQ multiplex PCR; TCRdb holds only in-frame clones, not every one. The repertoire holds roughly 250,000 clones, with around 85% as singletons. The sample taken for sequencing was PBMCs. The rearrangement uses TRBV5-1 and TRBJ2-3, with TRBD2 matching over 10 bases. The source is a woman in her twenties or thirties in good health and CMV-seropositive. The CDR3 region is CASSFSVTSGGTDTQYF. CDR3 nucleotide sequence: TGCGCCAGCAGCTTCTCCGTTACTAGCGGGGGCACAGATACGCAGTATTTT.